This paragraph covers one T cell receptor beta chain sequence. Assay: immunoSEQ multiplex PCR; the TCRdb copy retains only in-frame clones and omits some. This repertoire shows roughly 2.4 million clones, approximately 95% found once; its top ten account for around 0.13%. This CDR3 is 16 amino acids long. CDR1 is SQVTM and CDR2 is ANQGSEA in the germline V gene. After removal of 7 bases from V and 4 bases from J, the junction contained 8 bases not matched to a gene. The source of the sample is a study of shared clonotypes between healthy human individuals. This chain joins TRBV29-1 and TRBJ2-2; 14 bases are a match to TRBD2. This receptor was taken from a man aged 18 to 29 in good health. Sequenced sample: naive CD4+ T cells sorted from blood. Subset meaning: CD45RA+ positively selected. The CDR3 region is CSARLAGGPGTGELFF. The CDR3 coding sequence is TGCAGCGCCCGACTAGCGGGAGGGCCGGGCACCGGGGAGCTGTTTTTT.